This passage covers 2 T cell receptor beta chains from one sample sequenced in a study of cytomegalovirus exposure and HLA in healthy donors. The PCR used 60 Vbeta and 13 Jbeta primers. Sequencing used immunoSEQ multiplex PCR; TCRdb keeps in-frame clones, though not all of them. The listing records around 75,000 clones. Specimen: PBMCs. The source of these receptors is a boy younger than 18 in good health and CMV-seronegative.

The rearrangement uses TRBV5-4 and TRBJ1-1, with TRBD1 matching 9 bases. Germline V gene sequence: CDR1 SGHNT, CDR2 YYREEE (reference sequence). Trimming removed 6 bases from V and 3 bases from J; junction bases left unmatched: 15. This CDR3 contains 17 residues. In DNA, the CDR3 is TGTGCCAGCACCTACAGGGCCGGACAGGGGCTACACACTGAAGCTTTCTTT. This gives the protein CASTYRAGQGLHTEAFF. Full variable domain (rest looked up from reference TRBV5-4 and TRBJ1-1): ETGVTQSPTHLIKTRGQQVTLRCSSQSGHNTVSWYQQALGQGPQFIFQYYREEENGRGNFPPRFSGLQFPNYSSELNVNALELDDSALYLCASTYRAGQGLHTEAFFGQGTRLTVV.

V and J are TRBV27 and TRBJ2-7; 11 bases fit TRBD2. The CDR3 has 18 residues. CDR1 is MNHEY, CDR2 SMNVEV, per germline (reference sequence). The junction had 13 bases not matched to a gene; V was cut back by 5 bases and J by 1 base. The CDR3 coding sequence is TGTGCCAGCAGTGGGCGTACTAGCGGGAGTAAACGTTCCTACGAGCAGTACTTC. Protein product: CASSGRTSGSKRSYEQYF.